The rows below give T cell receptor beta chains drawn from one sample of a study of technical replicates of blood from a handful of donors. The protocol was immunoSEQ multiplex PCR, while the TCRdb copy is restricted to in-frame clones and leaves out a portion. The table shows 80,000 to 95,000 clones, with approximately 96% occurring only once. Input material: T cells isolated from PBMCs. The receptors originated from a human donor in good health. CDR3s leave out the opening cysteine and the closing phenylalanine or tryptophan. Size values are once, few and many counts, or a class for expanded clones, and some rows have none.

clone_size: -; v_call: TRBV7-3; j_call: TRBJ2-7; cdr3_aa: ASSTGHGDGEQY
clone_size: -; v_call: TRBV2; j_call: TRBJ1-1; cdr3_aa: ASSGRGTEAF
clone_size: -; v_call: TRBV9; j_call: TRBJ2-6; cdr3_aa: ASSVAAETFSGANVLT
clone_size: -; v_call: TRBV30; j_call: TRBJ1-1; cdr3_aa: AWSVRGVTEAF
clone_size: -; v_call: TRBV5-5; j_call: TRBJ2-7; cdr3_aa: ASSSRPGQNYEQY
clone_size: -; v_call: TRBV5-1; j_call: TRBJ2-1; cdr3_aa: ASSLRLAEVAEQF
clone_size: -; v_call: TRBV28; j_call: TRBJ2-3; cdr3_aa: ASPPLTSGGKGRQY
clone_size: -; v_call: TRBV6-5; j_call: TRBJ1-2; cdr3_aa: ASSYSTGYGYT
clone_size: -; v_call: TRBV9; j_call: TRBJ1-2; cdr3_aa: ASSTHKEDGYT
clone_size: -; v_call: TRBV18; j_call: TRBJ2-2; cdr3_aa: ASSPGGGSGYTGELF
clone_size: -; v_call: TRBV5-6; j_call: TRBJ1-1; cdr3_aa: ASSLYSGGPGVYDAEAF
clone_size: -; v_call: TRBV28; j_call: TRBJ2-5; cdr3_aa: ASVRFGTEETQY
clone_size: -; v_call: TRBV2; j_call: TRBJ2-2; cdr3_aa: ASAGLAVNTGELF
clone_size: -; v_call: TRBV10-3; j_call: TRBJ2-2; cdr3_aa: AIRSIGELF
clone_size: -; v_call: TRBV30; j_call: TRBJ2-2; cdr3_aa: AWSVRSGNTGELF
clone_size: -; v_call: TRBV10-3; j_call: TRBJ2-7; cdr3_aa: AISNPRPLRDRGPYEQY
clone_size: -; v_call: TRBV10-1; j_call: TRBJ2-4; cdr3_aa: ASSAGGIQY
clone_size: -; v_call: TRBV5-1; j_call: TRBJ2-1; cdr3_aa: ASSLDRGHNEQF
clone_size: -; v_call: TRBV19; j_call: TRBJ2-1; cdr3_aa: ASSYSYNEQF
clone_size: -; v_call: TRBV29-1; j_call: TRBJ1-2; cdr3_aa: SVPQDYGYT
clone_size: -; v_call: TRBV5-8; j_call: TRBJ1-3; cdr3_aa: ASSIGQSSGNTIY
clone_size: once; v_call: TRBV7-9; j_call: TRBJ2-1; cdr3_aa: ASSLGGVSNEQF
clone_size: -; v_call: TRBV7-2; j_call: TRBJ1-2; cdr3_aa: ASSFVGGNGYT
clone_size: -; v_call: TRBV5-6; j_call: TRBJ1-5; cdr3_aa: ASSGGYSNQPQH
clone_size: -; v_call: TRBV27; j_call: TRBJ1-2; cdr3_aa: ASSISGTGSGYT
clone_size: -; v_call: TRBV14; j_call: TRBJ1-2; cdr3_aa: ASSPGTGYGYT
clone_size: -; v_call: TRBV6-5; j_call: TRBJ2-7; cdr3_aa: ASSRAGVYEQY